Below are 5 T cell receptor beta chains sequenced from a single sample in a study of a mutant IDH1 vaccine in newly diagnosed glioma. The time point is: week 47, end of study. A single vaccine dose contained 300 ug of mutant IDH1 20-mer peptide, and topical imiquimod was used with it. These receptors' antigens are unknown. The data were produced by immunoSEQ multiplex PCR, yet TCRdb's version contains in-frame clones alone and is incomplete. The sample has about 60,000 clones, around four fifths seen once. The sequencing used PBMCs, collected from a glioma patient whose treatment included an IDH1 peptide vaccine. These receptors originate from a woman in her forties or fifties with glioma.

The V gene is TRBV25-1, the J gene TRBJ1-1, with D perhaps matching TRBD1 (6 bases). Germline CDR1 MGHDK, CDR2 SYGVNS. The ends were cut back, 7 bases at V and 1 base at J, with 13 bases in the middle. This CDR3 spans 14 amino acids. The CDR3 region is CASKAGQKNTEAFF. The CDR3 bases are TGTGCCAGCAAAGCGGGACAAAAGAACACTGAAGCTTTCTTT. The entire variable domain, with the rest obtained from reference TRBV25-1 and TRBJ1-1, is as follows: EADIYQTPRYLVIGTGKKITLECSQTMGHDKMYWYQQDPGMELHLIHYSYGVNSTEKGDLSSESTVSRIRTEHFPLTLESARPSHTSQYLCASKAGQKNTEAFFGQGTRLTVV.

J is TRBJ2-3 and V is TRBV6-5; 7 positions agree with TRBD2. With V trimmed by 0 bases and J by 1 base, 4 bases remained unmatched. Looked up from germline, CDR1 is MNHEY and CDR2 is SVGAGI. This CDR3 has 16 residues. CDR3 coding DNA: TGTGCCAGCAGTTACTCGGGCCGGGGGGGCACAGATACGCAGTATTTT. Translated: CASSYSGRGGTDTQYF.

The V call is TRBV28, the J call TRBJ1-3; no clear D gene. Germline-derived CDR1 and CDR2 are MDHEN and SYDVKM. The CDR3 spans 11 residues. Trimming took 5 bases from V and 5 from J, leaving 4 bases between them. DNA for the CDR3: TGTGCCAGCAGTGCAAGAAACACCATATATTTT. As protein: CASSARNTIYF.

The rearrangement joins TRBV7-2 to TRBJ1-5; D is unclear. V was pared by 1 base and J by 4 bases, with 11 bases between. The CDR3 contains 15 residues. In germline, CDR1 is SGHTA, CDR2 FQGNSA. The CDR3 sequence: CASSLGAGSNQPQHF. In DNA form, the CDR3 reads TGTGCCAGCAGCTTAGGAGCAGGTTCGAATCAGCCCCAGCATTTT.

In regard to this clone: A junction end diverges from the germline sequence, so it may reflect a read error. The V call is TRBV7-7, the J call TRBJ1-1, with TRBD1 matching over 10 bases. The CDR3 consists of 19 residues. Looked up from germline, CDR1 is SSHAT and CDR2 is FNYEAQ (reference sequence). The CDR3 DNA sequence: TGTGCTAGCAGCTTACAGACTGGACAGGGGGAATGGTTGTGGACTGAAGCTTTCTTT. It encodes CASSLQTGQGEWLWTEAFF.